This TCR beta chain came from a study of shared clonotypes between healthy human individuals. This clone was counted a single time. Sequenced by immunoSEQ multiplex PCR; TCRdb stores in-frame clones only, minus some. This table holds about 600,000 clones, around 97% found once. Trimming removed 4 bases from V and 4 bases from J; junction bases left unmatched: 9. There are 15 residues in the CDR3. Germline V gene lookup returns CDR1 LNHDA and CDR2 SQIVND (reference sequence). The source material was naive CD4+ T cells sorted from blood. Subset specified: CD45RA+ positively selected. The V gene is TRBV19, the J gene TRBJ2-7; 8 bases are shared with TRBD2. The TCR was taken from a woman younger than 45 in good health. The CDR3 here is CASSNVAGTIYEQYF. The CDR3 region has the DNA TGTGCCAGTAGTAATGTAGCGGGAACGATATACGAGCAGTACTTC.